Below, 10 T cell receptor beta chains from the same sample are listed, as sequenced in a study of blood T cell repertoires in COVID-19. Sequenced by immunoSEQ multiplex PCR; TCRdb stores in-frame clones only, minus some. This sample yields over 200,000 clones, of which about nine tenths are seen a single time; around 2.9% belongs to the top ten. The sequencing input was peripheral blood. These receptors originate from a woman aged 60-75 years with acute or convalescent COVID-19.

This chain uses TRBV5-1 with TRBJ2-3; 7 nucleotides align to TRBD2. The CDR3 runs 18 residues. V shed 4 bases and J 2 bases; nucleotides not matched to a gene: 16. Looked up from germline, CDR1 is SGHRS and CDR2 is YFSETQ. CDR3 nucleotides: TGCGCCAGCAGCCTGTATGGGGCTAGCGGCCCCTACACAGATACGCAGTATTTT. It is translated as CASSLYGASGPYTDTQYF.

The chain carries TRBV6-6 and TRBJ2-2; TRBD1 might be the D (6 bases). Germline values: CDR1 MNHNY, CDR2 SVGAGI (reference sequence). The CDR3 has 17 residues. Trimming left V 5 bases short and J 0 bases short, with 16 bases between. The CDR3 is CASSPRDTPPNTGELFF. The CDR3 DNA sequence: TGTGCCAGCAGTCCTCGGGACACCCCTCCGAACACCGGGGAGCTGTTTTTT.

The J gene is TRBJ1-6, the V gene TRBV7-9, with TRBD1 matching over 7 bases. V gave up 5 bases and J gave up 8 bases; unmatched junction bases: 6. Germline V gives CDR1 SEHNR, CDR2 FQNEAQ (reference sequence). The CDR3 covers 14 residues. The CDR3 sequence is CASSRDSSDSPLHF. CDR3 in DNA: TGTGCCAGCAGCCGGGACAGCTCTGATTCACCCCTCCACTTT.

The chain is built from TRBV2 and TRBJ2-3, with 8 bases aligning to TRBD2. This CDR3 is 14 amino acids long. CDR1 SNHLY and CDR2 FYNNEI come from the germline V gene. The V gene end was trimmed by 9 bases and the J gene end by 2 bases; junction bases not matched to a gene: 7. The CDR3 sequence is CASNGGAVTDTQYF. CDR3 bases: TGTGCCAGTAACGGGGGGGCCGTCACAGATACGCAGTATTTT.

V usage is TRBV7-2 and J usage is TRBJ2-6; possible D gene TRBD2, 5 bases. This CDR3 region has 17 residues. Germline V CDR1 and CDR2: SGHTA, FQGNSA. V dropped 2 bases and J dropped 0 bases, with 11 bases sitting between them. The CDR3 loop reads CASSLRTRSSGANVLTF. The CDR3 DNA reads as TGTGCCAGCAGCTTAAGAACTAGAAGCTCTGGGGCCAACGTCCTGACTTTC.

This clone was observed a few times. The chain joins TRBV6-5 to TRBJ1-1, with D uncertain. CDR1 is MNHEY, CDR2 SVGAGI, per germline. The CDR3 has 14 residues. Trimming stripped 10 bases from V and 7 bases from J, with 22 bases between. The CDR3 protein is CATGVGVVGLEAFF. The CDR3 region has the DNA TGTGCCACCGGCGTCGGGGTTGTCGGACTTGAAGCTTTCTTT.

The chain recombines TRBV23-1 with TRBJ1-1; 7 bases agree with TRBD1. Being an ORF, TRBV23-1 has a function that is uncertain. This CDR3 is 16 amino acids long. J was trimmed by 0 bases and V by 3 bases; bases with no gene match: 7. CDR3 amino acids: CASSHPGDRMNTEAFF. The DNA of the CDR3 is TGCGCCAGCAGTCACCCAGGGGACAGAATGAACACTGAAGCTTTCTTT.

This chain connects TRBV9 to TRBJ2-2, with a tentative D call TRBD2 (5 bases). The CDR3 has 14 amino acids. V gave up 2 bases and J gave up 6 bases, with 11 bases separating them. From germline, CDR1 is SGDLS and CDR2 YYNGEE. The CDR3: CASSVRVDSGELFF. The CDR3 region has the DNA TGTGCCAGCAGCGTCCGGGTGGACTCCGGGGAGCTGTTTTTT.

The chain joins TRBV30 to TRBJ1-6, with 7 bases lining up with TRBD1. The J segment lost 6 bases and the V segment lost 2 bases, leaving 4 bases of the junction unmatched. In germline, CDR1 is GTSNPN, CDR2 SVGIG (reference sequence). The CDR3 covers 14 residues. CDR3 nucleotides: TGTGCCTGGAGTTCGGGACAGAGTAATTCACCCCTCCACTTT. Translating gives CAWSSGQSNSPLHF.

In DNA, the CDR3 is TGTGCCAGTAGGATGAGGGAGATGAACACTGAAGCTTTCTTT. This sequence encodes CASRMREMNTEAFF. The chain is built from TRBV19 and TRBJ1-1; no clear D gene. Trimming took off 6 bases at V and 0 bases at J, with 11 bases between the two ends. Germline assignment: CDR1 LNHDA and CDR2 SQIVND (reference sequence). CDR3 length: 14 amino acids.